The clone carrying this T cell receptor beta chain was found a few times. Its antigen is still unknown. The sample is drawn from a study of metastatic and nonmetastatic thyroid tumors. About the research overall: Across blood and tumor or nodule tissue, repertoires from malignant and benign thyroid patients were compared with one another. Study outcomes and limitations: The reported finding was significantly higher TCR beta diversity in malignant thyroid tumors relative to benign nodules, in blood and tumor.

Each patient came to thyroid surgery without any prior treatment (of any kind). In the original processing: Researchers built a distant-metastasis classifier for papillary thyroid cancer that drew on CDR3 differences across clinicopathological groups. TCRdb used MiXCR to call clones anew from the PCR reads. None of the V and J calls come from the authors' own analysis; TCRdb made them. The sample carries about 19,000 clones, 16% recorded once. Germline CDR1 is SGHNT and CDR2 is YYREEE (reference sequence). Trimming pared 3 bases from V and 3 bases from J, leaving 13 bases between. The CDR3 is 15 residues long.

This chain connects TRBV5-4 to TRBJ1-3, with D possibly matching TRBD1 (6 bases). Input material: blood. The TCR was taken from a male donor with papillary thyroid cancer or a benign thyroid nodule (not recorded which). Some clones in this sample may be carry-over from other donors' samples. CDR3 sequence: CASSSQGGFGNTIYF. In DNA form, the CDR3 reads TGTGCCAGCAGCTCACAAGGGGGATTTGGAAACACCATATATTTT.